The clone carrying this TCR beta chain was recorded a few times. Its antigen is unknown. Trimming left V 6 bases short and J 1 base short, with 12 bases between. The CDR3 has 14 amino acids. CDR1 is SQVTM and CDR2 is ANQGSEA in the germline V gene. These data are taken from a study of T cell repertoires in cytomegalovirus infection. Study as a whole: Evidence of both CMV infection and a matching HLA type came from public TCR beta signatures.

Study-wide results and caveats: Clonotype analysis showed dominance of the ex vivo response by HLA-C-restricted CMV-specific TCR beta clonotypes. Cumulative public TCR beta family frequency identified carriers of CMV plus the relevant HLA.

TCRdb redid the calling of the reads with MiXCR, one entry per CDR3 protein. The table has roughly 500,000 distinct CDR3 sequences, approximately 15% seen once; the top ten hold roughly a quarter. V is TRBV29-1 and J is TRBJ2-2, with D tentatively TRBD1 or TRBD2 (5 bases each). This TCR was recovered from a human donor in good health (CMV status not recorded). Some clones in this sample may be carry-over from other donors' samples. The sample was CD8+ T cells from PBMCs. This CDR3 is CSVHEGRNTGELFF. In DNA, the CDR3 is TGCAGCGTCCATGAGGGGCGGAACACCGGGGAGCTGTTTTTT.